These T cell receptor beta chains were read from a single sample in a study of blood T cell repertoires in COVID-19. Using immunoSEQ multiplex PCR, the repertoire was profiled, and TCRdb retains in-frame clones only, with some absent. The sample carries around 330,000 clones, about nine tenths recorded once. Input material: PBMCs or T cells enriched from blood (not recorded which). The receptor source for this set is a woman aged 18-35 years who had recovered from COVID-19. CDR3s include the opening cysteine and the closing phenylalanine or tryptophan. The D gene is left open where the match is weak.

TRBD2 | TRBJ2-3 | 15 | TRBV7-3 | CASSGGTSNTDTQYF | TGTGCCAGCAGCGGAGGGACTAGCAACACAGATACGCAGTATTTT
. | TRBJ2-7 | 15 | TRBV7-9 | CASSPRGLLSYEQYF | TGTGCCAGCAGCCCCCGGGGACTCCTCTCCTACGAGCAGTACTTC
. | TRBJ1-3 | 14 | TRBV30 | CAWILATSGNTIYF | TGTGCCTGGATCTTAGCAACCTCTGGAAACACCATATATTTT
. | TRBJ2-1 | 17 | TRBV4-2 | CASSQDLGLSSYNEQFF | TGTGCCAGCAGCCAAGATCTGGGCCTCAGTTCCTACAATGAGCAGTTCTTC
. | TRBJ2-1 | 14 | TRBV15 | CATSREDSHNEQFF | TGTGCCACCAGCAGAGAGGACAGTCACAATGAGCAGTTCTTC
. | TRBJ1-2 | 12 | TRBV11-2 | CASSFSSYGYTF | TGTGCCAGCAGCTTTTCGAGCTATGGCTACACCTTC
. | TRBJ1-5 | 14 | TRBV28 | CASSSLYSNQPQHF | TGTGCCAGCAGTTCTTTATATAGCAATCAGCCCCAGCATTTT
. | TRBJ2-5 | 14 | TRBV28 | CASSLRRRLETQYF | TGTGCCAGCAGTTTACGGAGACGTCTGGAGACCCAGTACTTC
. | TRBJ1-2 | 13 | TRBV6-5 | CASRTTGRYGYTF | TGTGCCAGCAGGACTACAGGGCGCTATGGCTACACCTTC
TRBD1 | TRBJ1-1 | 17 | TRBV28 | CASSLSRTGGTGTEAFF | TGTGCCAGCAGCTTATCCCGGACAGGGGGAACGGGCACTGAAGCTTTCTTT
. | TRBJ2-7 | 12 | TRBV27 | CASFSSSYEQYF | TGTGCCAGCTTTTCTAGCTCCTACGAGCAGTACTTC
TRBD1 | TRBJ2-1 | 14 | TRBV3-1/TRBV3-2 | CASSQGTGAREQFF | TGTGCCAGCAGCCAAGGGACAGGGGCCCGTGAGCAGTTCTTC
. | TRBJ2-7 | 15 | TRBV6-5 | CASSSLGARSYEQYF | TGTGCCAGCAGTTCCTTAGGGGCCCGCTCCTACGAGCAGTACTTC
. | TRBJ2-7 | 15 | TRBV4-3 | CASSQGQQLSYEQYF | TGCGCCAGCAGCCAAGGACAGCAGTTATCCTACGAGCAGTACTTC
. | TRBJ1-2 | 14 | TRBV7-9 | CASSLGISGGDYTF | TGTGCCAGCAGCTTAGGGATTTCGGGGGGCGACTACACCTTC
TRBD1 | TRBJ1-6 | 17 | TRBV7-2 | CASSLAITGEYNSPLHF | TGTGCCAGCAGCTTAGCGATCACAGGGGAATATAATTCACCCCTCCACTTT
. | TRBJ1-1 | 14 | TRBV19 | CASSIRGTDTEAFF | TGTGCCAGTAGTATAAGGGGGACGGACACTGAAGCTTTCTTT